The clone carrying this T cell receptor (beta chain) was detected ten times or more. What it recognizes is unknown. Germline loops: CDR1 SGHTA, CDR2 FQGNSA. V was pared by 0 bases and J by 7 bases, with 6 bases of the junction left unmatched. CDR3 size: 16 residues. TCRdb reprocessed the reads via MiXCR and lists one record per CDR3 protein. The data contain 250,000 or so distinct CDR3 sequences, about 15% of them singletons. This entry comes from a study of T cell repertoires in cytomegalovirus infection. Study details: It can be stated that public TCR beta signatures indicated CMV infection as well as a matching HLA type.

Study-wide results and limits: Ex vivo, HLA-C-restricted CMV-specific TCR beta clonotypes prevailed over the rest of the response. Using cumulative public TCR beta family frequency, the authors identified those who carried CMV together with the relevant HLA.

The rearrangement uses TRBV7-2 and TRBJ1-6, with TRBD1 matching over 7 bases. The sample was CD8+ T cells from PBMCs. This TCR came from a human donor in good health (CMV status not recorded). Some clones in this sample may be carry-over from other donors' samples. CDR3 loop: CASSLALTGRNSPLHF. The CDR3 bases are TGTGCCAGCAGCTTAGCGTTGACAGGGAGGAATTCACCCCTCCACTTT.